Each of the 2 T cell receptor beta chains below was sequenced from the same sample in a study of sequential checkpoint blockade in melanoma. Documented treatment: randomized to nivolumab then ipilimumab (arm A) or the reverse (arm B). Profiling relied on immunoSEQ multiplex PCR, and the TCRdb table lists in-frame clones only, not all of them. The table has roughly 13,000 clones, 52% seen once. Material: CD8+ T cells sorted from blood (inferred from file names), obtained from a patient given nivolumab and ipilimumab in sequence. The receptors originated from a human donor with melanoma.

This rearrangement joins TRBV6-6 to TRBJ1-5, with unresolved D. V dropped 7 bases and J dropped 2 bases, with 15 bases sitting between them. The CDR3 has 15 residues. In germline, CDR1 is MNHNY, CDR2 SVGAGI (reference sequence). CDR3 coding DNA: TGTGCCAGCACCCTAGCGGGGTTCGGCAATCAGCCCCAGCATTTT. Translated, it gives CASTLAGFGNQPQHF.

The rearrangement joins TRBV27 to TRBJ2-1; 8 bases agree with TRBD1. J lost 12 bases, V lost 3 bases, and 7 bases had no gene match. The V gene's germline CDR1 is MNHEY and CDR2 SMNVEV (reference sequence). The CDR3 length is 13 residues. CDR3 sequence: CASSFFQGQGQFF. Here the CDR3 DNA reads TGTGCCAGCAGTTTTTTTCAAGGACAGGGGCAGTTCTTC.